This T cell receptor beta chain was identified in a study of vaccination effects on CD4 cells after COVID-19. Study in general: Either the BNT162b2 or mRNA-1273 vaccine was given to participants in two doses. Findings of the study overall: Cross-reactivity toward common cold coronaviruses was confined to only 1 of 255 vaccine-induced clones in healthy vaccinees.

Worth noting for this clone: Its antigen is currently unknown.

Sequenced by immunoSEQ multiplex PCR; TCRdb stores in-frame clones only, minus some. The sample holds roughly 40,000 clones, roughly 65% seen once. Germline-derived CDR1 and CDR2 are LGHDT and YNNKEL (reference sequence). The CDR3 sequence is 15 residues long. The V and J ends lost 4 bases and 2 bases, in that order; junction bases with no gene match: 7. Subsequent to a culture period of roughly 11 days, CD4+ T cells were isolated. Half the medium was replaced with IL-2 medium on days 3 and 7. The genes are TRBV3-1 (or the pseudogene TRBV3-2) and TRBJ2-7, with 8 bases that match TRBD1. The receptor's source is a human donor who received a COVID-19 vaccine. This specimen consisted of CD4+ T cells from PBMCs cultured without peptide, obtained before COVID-19 vaccination. The CDR3 is CASSPRTGTTYEQYF. CDR3 DNA sequence: TGTGCCAGCAGCCCCCGGACAGGGACCACCTACGAGCAGTACTTC.